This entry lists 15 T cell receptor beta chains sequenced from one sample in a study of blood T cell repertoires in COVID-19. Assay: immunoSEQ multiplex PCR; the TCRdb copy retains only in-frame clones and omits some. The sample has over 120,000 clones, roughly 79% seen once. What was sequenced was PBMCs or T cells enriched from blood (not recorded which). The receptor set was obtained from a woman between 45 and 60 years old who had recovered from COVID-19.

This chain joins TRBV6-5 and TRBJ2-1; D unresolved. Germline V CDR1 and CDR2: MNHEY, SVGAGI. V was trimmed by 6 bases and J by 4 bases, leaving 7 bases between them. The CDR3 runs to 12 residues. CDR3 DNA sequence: TGTGCCAGCAGGACATCGTACAATGAGCAGTTCTTC. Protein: CASRTSYNEQFF.

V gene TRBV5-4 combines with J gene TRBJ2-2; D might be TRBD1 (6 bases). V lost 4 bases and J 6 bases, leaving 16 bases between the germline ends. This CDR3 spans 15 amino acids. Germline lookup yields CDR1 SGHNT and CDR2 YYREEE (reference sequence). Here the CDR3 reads CASSRQGEGAGELFF. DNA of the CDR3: TGTGCCAGCAGCCGGCAGGGAGAGGGGGCCGGGGAGCTGTTTTTT.

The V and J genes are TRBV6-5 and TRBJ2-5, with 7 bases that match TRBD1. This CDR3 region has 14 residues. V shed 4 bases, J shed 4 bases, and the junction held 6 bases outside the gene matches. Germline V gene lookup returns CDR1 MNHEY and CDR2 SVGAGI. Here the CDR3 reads CASSSQGNGETQYF. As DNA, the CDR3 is TGTGCCAGCAGTTCACAGGGGAACGGAGAGACCCAGTACTTC.

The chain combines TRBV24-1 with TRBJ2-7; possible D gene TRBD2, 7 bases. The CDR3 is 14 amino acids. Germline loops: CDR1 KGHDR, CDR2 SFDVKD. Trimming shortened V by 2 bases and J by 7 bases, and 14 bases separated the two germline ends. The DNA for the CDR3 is TGTGCCACCAGTGATTCGGGGAGGGGGGGAGAGCAGTACTTC. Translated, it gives CATSDSGRGGEQYF.

The CDR3 spells CASSVQGLNTEAFF. Here the CDR3 DNA reads TGTGCCAGCAGCGTACAGGGTCTGAACACTGAAGCTTTCTTT. The rearrangement joins TRBV6-2 or TRBV6-3 to TRBJ1-1; D perhaps matches TRBD1 (6 bases). The CDR3 runs 14 residues. V dropped 6 bases and J dropped 0 bases, with 11 bases sitting between them. Germline lookup yields CDR1 MNHEY and CDR2 SVGEGT.

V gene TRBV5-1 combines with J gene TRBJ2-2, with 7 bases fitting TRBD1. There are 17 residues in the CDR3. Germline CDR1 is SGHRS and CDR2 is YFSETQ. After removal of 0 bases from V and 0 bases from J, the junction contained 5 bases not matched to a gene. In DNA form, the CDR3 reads TGCGCCAGCAGCTTGGCCTTGAGGGGGCCGAACACCGGGGAGCTGTTTTTT. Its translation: CASSLALRGPNTGELFF.

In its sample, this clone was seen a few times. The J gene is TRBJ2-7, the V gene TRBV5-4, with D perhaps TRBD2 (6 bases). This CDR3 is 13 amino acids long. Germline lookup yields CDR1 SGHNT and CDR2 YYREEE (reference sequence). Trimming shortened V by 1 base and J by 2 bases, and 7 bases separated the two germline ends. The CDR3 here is CASSLPGAYEQYF. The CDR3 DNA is TGTGCCAGCAGCTTGCCGGGGGCCTACGAGCAGTACTTC.

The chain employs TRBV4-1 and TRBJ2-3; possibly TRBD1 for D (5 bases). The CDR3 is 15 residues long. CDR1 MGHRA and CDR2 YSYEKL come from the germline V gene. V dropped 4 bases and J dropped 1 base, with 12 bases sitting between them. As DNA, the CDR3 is TGCGCCAGCAGCCTCTGGGGCTCGGGCACAGATACGCAGTATTTT. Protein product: CASSLWGSGTDTQYF.

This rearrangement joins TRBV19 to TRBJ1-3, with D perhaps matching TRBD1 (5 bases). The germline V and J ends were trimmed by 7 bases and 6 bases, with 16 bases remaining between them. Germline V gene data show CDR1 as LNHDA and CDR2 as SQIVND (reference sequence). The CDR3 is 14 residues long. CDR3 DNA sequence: TGTGCCAGTACCGGTGCAGGGTCGACAAACACCATATATTTT. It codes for CASTGAGSTNTIYF.

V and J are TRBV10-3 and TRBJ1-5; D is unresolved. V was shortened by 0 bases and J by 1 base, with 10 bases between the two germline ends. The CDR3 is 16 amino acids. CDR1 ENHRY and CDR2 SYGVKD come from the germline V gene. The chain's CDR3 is CAISESNPGSNQPQHF. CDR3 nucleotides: TGTGCCATCAGTGAGTCAAACCCCGGGAGCAATCAGCCCCAGCATTTT.

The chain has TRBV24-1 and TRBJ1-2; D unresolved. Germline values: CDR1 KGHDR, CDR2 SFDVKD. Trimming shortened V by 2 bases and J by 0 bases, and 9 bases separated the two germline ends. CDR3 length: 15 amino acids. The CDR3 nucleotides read TGTGCCACCAGTGATTCGCGCCAGGCTAACTATGGCTACACCTTC. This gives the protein CATSDSRQANYGYTF.

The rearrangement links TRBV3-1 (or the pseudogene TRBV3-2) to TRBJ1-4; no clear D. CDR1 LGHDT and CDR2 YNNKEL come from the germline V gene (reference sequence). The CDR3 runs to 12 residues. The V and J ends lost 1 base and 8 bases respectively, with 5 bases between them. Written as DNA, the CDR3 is TGTGCCAGCAGCCAAGGCCGGGAAAAACTGTTTTTT. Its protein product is CASSQGREKLFF.

CDR3 loop: CASSGQGARGYTF. The CDR3 DNA is TGTGCCAGCAGCGGACAGGGGGCGCGAGGCTACACCTTC. This sequence joins TRBV27 and TRBJ1-2; 11 bases fit TRBD1. The germline V gene has CDR1 MNHEY and CDR2 SMNVEV (reference sequence). J was trimmed by 8 bases and V by 6 bases; bases with no gene match: 5. The CDR3 consists of 13 residues.

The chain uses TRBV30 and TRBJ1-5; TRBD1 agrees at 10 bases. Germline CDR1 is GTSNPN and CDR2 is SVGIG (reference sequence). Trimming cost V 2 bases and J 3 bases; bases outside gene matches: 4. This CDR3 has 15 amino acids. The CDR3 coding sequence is TGTGCCTGGAGTTCGGGACAGGGGAACAATCAGCCCCAGCATTTT. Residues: CAWSSGQGNNQPQHF.

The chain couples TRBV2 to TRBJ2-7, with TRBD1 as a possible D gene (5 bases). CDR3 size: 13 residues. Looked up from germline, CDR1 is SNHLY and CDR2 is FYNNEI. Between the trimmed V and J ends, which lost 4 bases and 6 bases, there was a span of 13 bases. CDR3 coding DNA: TGTGCCAGCAGTGTGACACCCAGGGTCGAGCAGTACTTC. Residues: CASSVTPRVEQYF. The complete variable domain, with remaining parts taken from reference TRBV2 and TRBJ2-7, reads EPEVTQTPSHQVTQMGQEVILRCVPISNHLYFYWYRQILGQKVEFLVSFYNNEISEKSEIFDDQFSVERPDGSNFTLKIRSTKLEDSAMYFCASSVTPRVEQYFGPGTRLTVT.